This entry is about one T cell receptor beta chain. Antigen unknown. This entry is derived from a study of CD8+CD57+ T cells in acquired aplastic anemia. Turning to the study itself: The mean DNA yield obtained from sorted CD4+ and CD8+ cells came to 3.2 ug. Healthy donors gave about 9.8 million reads on average for CD4+ cells.

The study profiled TCR beta VDJ and CDR3 using genomic DNA as template. Each CDR3 protein is one row after TCRdb ran MiXCR on the reads. The repertoire consists of about 220,000 distinct CDR3 sequences, with 30% to 35% occurring once and the leading ten covering roughly 1.1%. General observations from the study: Patients and controls shared twenty-nine CD8+ CDR3 sequences, highly expressed in patients.

This TCR was sampled from a human donor in good health, serving as a control. The material sequenced was sorted CD4+, CD8+, or CD8+CD57+ T cells (not recorded which) from PBMCs.

The CDR3 DNA follows: TGTGCCAGCAGTGAACATTATCGGGGCTTGCCCTCCTACGAGCAGTACTTC. Translated: CASSEHYRGLPSYEQYF. The chain has TRBV6-1 and TRBJ2-7, with D possibly called TRBD1 or TRBD2 (5 bases each). The germline V gene has CDR1 MNHNS and CDR2 SASEGT. Trimming took off 2 bases at V and 0 bases at J, with 17 bases between the two ends. This CDR3 comprises 17 residues.